These 15 T cell receptor beta chains originate from one sample sequenced in a study of Graves' ophthalmopathy and Graves' hyperthyroidism. The study amplified TCR beta CDR3 regions using RNA transcripts. RT-PCR in the first round used HTBI primers; a second-round multiplex PCR followed. TCRdb fed the multiplex PCR reads into MiXCR, producing one record per CDR3 protein. This sample has some 410,000 distinct CDR3 sequences, with more than 20% found just once. Material for sequencing was peripheral blood. The receptors originated from a young woman with stable Graves' hyperthyroidism.

The V and J genes are TRBV5-1 and TRBJ1-3, with 7 bases fitting TRBD1. This CDR3 region has 17 residues. Germline-derived CDR1 and CDR2 are SGHRS and YFSETQ. The J segment lost 0 bases and the V segment lost 2 bases, leaving 8 bases of the junction unmatched. CDR3 in DNA: TGCGCCAGCAGCTTTACAGGGGTCTTCCCCTCTGGAAACACCATATATTTT. This encodes CASSFTGVFPSGNTIYF. Full variable domain (rest looked up from reference TRBV5-1 and TRBJ1-3): KAGVTQTPRYLIKTRGQQVTLSCSPISGHRSVSWYQQTPGQGLQFLFEYFSETQRNKGNFPGRFSGRQFSNSRSEMNVSTLELGDSALYLCASSFTGVFPSGNTIYFGEGSWLTVV.

Remarks on this clonotype: A much larger clone lies one base from this, so it may be a read error. V gene TRBV19 combines with J gene TRBJ1-1; D may be TRBD1 (5 bases). The CDR3 is made up of 12 amino acids. Germline V gives CDR1 LNHDA, CDR2 SQIVND (reference sequence). CDR3 nucleotide sequence: TGTGCCAGTAGCGACCCGGGGACTGAAGCTCTCTTT. Residues: CASSDPGTEALF.

This clonotype has a count of ten or more. The rearrangement uses TRBV2 and TRBJ2-7, with D uncertain. CDR1 is SNHLY, CDR2 FYNNEI, per germline. The CDR3 contains 14 residues. Trimming removed 5 bases at V and 2 bases at J, with 13 bases between. Written as DNA, the CDR3 is TGTGCCAGCAGTCCACCGTTAGGGACCTACGAGCAGTACTTC. Encoded protein: CASSPPLGTYEQYF. Full variable domain (rest looked up from reference TRBV2 and TRBJ2-7): EPEVTQTPSHQVTQMGQEVILRCVPISNHLYFYWYRQILGQKVEFLVSFYNNEISEKSEIFDDQFSVERPDGSNFTLKIRSTKLEDSAMYFCASSPPLGTYEQYFGPGTRLTVT.

This clonotype was detected a few times. Being one base from a much bigger clone, this may be a read error. This chain connects TRBV20-1 to TRBJ2-7; the D gene is possibly TRBD1 (5 bases). The V gene's germline CDR1 is DFQATT and CDR2 SNEGSKA (reference sequence). V lost 3 bases and J 1 base, leaving 10 bases between the germline ends. The CDR3 spans 13 residues. CDR3 loop: CSASSRESYEQYF. The CDR3 nucleotides are TGCAGTGCTAGTTCCAGGGAATCCTACGAGCAGTACTTC.

This clonotype turned up a few times. A much more abundant neighbour one base away suggests this may be a read error. The gene calls are TRBV5-1 and TRBJ2-2; TRBD2 matches 7 bases. The CDR3 consists of 16 residues. V shed 3 bases, J shed 5 bases, and the junction held 10 bases outside the gene matches. Germline V CDR1 and CDR2: SGHRS, YFSETQ. This CDR3 is CASSSGRGLSTGELFF. The DNA for the CDR3 is TGCGCCAGCAGCTCCGGACGGGGACTATCAACCGGGGAGCTGTTTTTT.

This clonotype has at least ten counts. The gene calls are TRBV18 and TRBJ2-7; possible D gene TRBD1, 6 bases. Germline V gene data show CDR1 as KGHSH and CDR2 as LQKENI. Trimming removed 5 bases at V and 0 bases at J, with 14 bases between. This CDR3 comprises 15 residues. CDR3 residues: CASSGGQGSSYEQYF. Here the CDR3 DNA reads TGTGCCAGCTCAGGGGGCCAGGGGAGCTCCTACGAGCAGTACTTC.

The rearrangement joins TRBV20-1 to TRBJ2-7; D is unresolved. The CDR3 consists of 13 residues. Germline CDR1 and CDR2: DFQATT and SNEGSKA (reference sequence). Trimming cost V 0 bases and J 2 bases, with 8 bases left between them. CDR3 sequence reads: CSARDPLAYEQYF. CDR3 nucleotides: TGCAGTGCTAGAGATCCACTTGCCTACGAGCAGTACTTC.

In this sample, this clonotype turned up many times. This sequence joins TRBV10-3 and TRBJ2-7; possible D gene TRBD1, 5 bases. The CDR3 is 13 residues long. The germline gives CDR1 ENHRY, CDR2 SYGVKD. The germline V and J ends were trimmed by 3 bases and 2 bases, with 8 bases remaining between them. The CDR3 sequence: CAISEGEPYEQYF. The CDR3 coding sequence is TGTGCCATCAGTGAAGGGGAACCCTACGAGCAGTACTTC.

This clonotype has ten or more counts. This rearrangement joins TRBV29-1 to TRBJ1-5; D remains unclear. CDR1 is SQVTM, CDR2 ANQGSEA, per germline. The V end was cut by 4 bases, the J end by 4 bases, with 11 bases between. The CDR3 length is 13 residues. The CDR3 nucleotides read TGCAGCGTTGTATGGGAGGGTAATCAGCCCCAGCATTTT. Encoded protein: CSVVWEGNQPQHF.

The table lists this clonotype with many counts. V usage is TRBV7-9 and J usage is TRBJ1-2, with D maybe TRBD1 (6 bases). There are 14 residues in the CDR3. Germline V gene sequence: CDR1 SEHNR, CDR2 FQNEAQ (reference sequence). V was clipped by 3 bases and J by 4 bases, with 12 bases between them. The CDR3 DNA reads TGTGCCAGCAGCTTCGACGGGGGGGCCTATGGCTACACCTTC. Protein sequence: CASSFDGGAYGYTF. The full variable domain, in which reference TRBV7-9 and TRBJ1-2 provide the parts outside the CDR3, is DTGVSQNPRHKITKRGQNVTFRCDPISEHNRLYWYRQTLGQGPEFLTYFQNEAQLEKSRLLSDRFSAERPKGSFSTLEIQRTEQGDSAMYLCASSFDGGAYGYTFGSGTRLTVV.

Many counts were recorded for this clonotype. V gene TRBV4-1 combines with J gene TRBJ2-7, with 8 bases that match TRBD1. The germline gives CDR1 MGHRA, CDR2 YSYEKL. V was pared by 0 bases and J by 2 bases, with 3 bases of the junction left unmatched. The CDR3 loop spans 15 amino acids. For the CDR3, the DNA is TGCGCCAGCAGCCAAGATCAGGGGGCCACCTACGAGCAGTACTTC. Translating gives CASSQDQGATYEQYF.

This clonotype was recorded at least ten times. Given a much more abundant clone one base away, this may be a read error. The chain employs TRBV25-1 and TRBJ2-5, with 7 bases aligning to TRBD1. Looked up from germline, CDR1 is MGHDK and CDR2 is SYGVNS. The CDR3 totals 15 residues. The CDR3 sequence is CASSDSGGFQETKYF. DNA of the CDR3: TGTGCCAGCAGTGATTCAGGGGGATTCCAAGAGACCAAGTACTTC.

Points on this clonotype: A much larger clone differs by one base, so this may be a read error. The CDR3 bases are TGTGCCAGCAGCTTAGGAACTGAGACCAAGTACTTC. Translation gives CASSLGTETKYF. The chain combines TRBV7-2 with TRBJ2-5; D not certain. CDR3 length equals 12 residues. Looked up from germline, CDR1 is SGHTA and CDR2 is FQGNSA.

V gene TRBV11-2 combines with J gene TRBJ2-5; D gene unclear. The CDR3 has 14 residues. CDR1 and CDR2 (germline): SGHAT, FQNNGV. Trimming stripped 2 bases from V and 0 bases from J, with 7 bases between. In nucleotides, the CDR3 is TGTGCCAGCAGCTTAATGGTGTACCAAGAGACCCAGTACTTC. Its protein is CASSLMVYQETQYF.

The V call is TRBV20-1, the J call TRBJ1-2; 7 positions agree with TRBD1. The CDR3 totals 11 residues. Per the germline V gene, CDR1 is DFQATT and CDR2 is SNEGSKA (reference sequence). V trimming: 7 bases; J trimming: 8 bases; junction bases outside the gene matches: 7. This chain's CDR3 is CSGSGTEGYTF. DNA for the CDR3: TGCAGTGGGTCCGGGACAGAGGGCTACACCTTC.